This record concerns one T cell receptor (beta chain) sequence. Per the authors' pipeline: Amplifying reference gene primers gave estimates of nucleated cell counts. Sequencing was performed with immunoSEQ multiplex PCR; in TCRdb, only in-frame clones are kept and a portion is missing. The DNA gave D and trimming, while V, J and clone size come from that table. The sample yields about 110,000 clones, over 70% seen once. The CDR3 runs to 15 residues. Germline lookup yields CDR1 SGHRS and CDR2 YFSETQ. The J segment lost 5 bases and the V segment lost 5 bases, leaving 11 bases of the junction unmatched. These data are taken from a study of blood T cell repertoires in COVID-19. On the study more broadly: The United States, Italy and Spain were the sources of the acute and convalescent COVID-19 samples. The cDNA or gDNA used as material had been derived from T cells, B-cell-depleted T cells, or PBMCs.

This chain links TRBV5-1 with TRBJ2-5; 8 nucleotides line up with TRBD1. Sequencing was carried out using peripheral blood. The receptor's source is a human donor in a cohort sampled during active or convalescent COVID-19. The CDR3 DNA is TGCGCCAGCAGGGAAGCGACAGGGGTCCCGGAGACCCAGTACTTC. This sequence encodes CASREATGVPETQYF.